The 17 T cell receptor beta chains reported below all come from one sample, sequenced in a study of cytomegalovirus exposure and HLA in healthy donors. 60 Vbeta and 13 Jbeta primers were used in PCR. Profiling relied on immunoSEQ multiplex PCR, and the TCRdb table lists in-frame clones only, not all of them. The sample shows approximately 140,000 clones, 78% of them seen only once. Sequencing used PBMCs. These receptors were collected from a male donor in good health and CMV-seronegative.

Worth noting for this clone: Additional DNA sequences in this sample encode the identical CDR3. V usage is TRBV19 and J usage is TRBJ2-1, with 7 bases that match TRBD2. From germline, CDR1 is LNHDA and CDR2 SQIVND (reference sequence). The CDR3 has 15 amino acids. Germline trimming cut 1 base from V and 4 bases from J; bases unmatched to any gene: 4. This CDR3 is CASSIGGGTYNEQFF. As DNA, the CDR3 is TGTGCCAGTAGTATAGGGGGGGGGACTTACAATGAGCAGTTCTTC.

The chain employs TRBV5-1 and TRBJ1-2, with a possible D match to TRBD1 (6 bases). V lost 4 bases and J lost 6, with 19 bases in between. The CDR3 sequence is 15 residues long. Germline V gene lookup returns CDR1 SGHRS and CDR2 YFSETQ. The CDR3 bases are TGCGCCAGCAGCCGGGAAGCCGGGACAAACAATGGCTACACCTTC. It codes for CASSREAGTNNGYTF. Complete variable domain (other parts from reference TRBV5-1 and TRBJ1-2): KAGVTQTPRYLIKTRGQQVTLSCSPISGHRSVSWYQQTPGQGLQFLFEYFSETQRNKGNFPGRFSGRQFSNSRSEMNVSTLELGDSALYLCASSREAGTNNGYTFGSGTRLTVV.

As regards this clone: The junction does not match germline at one end; this may be a read error. This rearrangement joins TRBV14 to TRBJ1-1; 7 bases line up with TRBD1. The CDR3 spans 15 residues. Looked up from germline, CDR1 is SGHDN and CDR2 is FVKESK. CDR3 DNA: TGTTCCAGCAGCCAGAACAGGGGCCCGAACACTGAAGCTTTCTTT. Amino acid sequence: CSSSQNRGPNTEAFF.

Remarks on this clone: At one end, the junction sequence differs from germline, possibly due to a read error. The chain joins TRBV2 to TRBJ2-7, with TRBD2 identical over 7 bases. The CDR3 spans 14 residues. Germline V CDR1 and CDR2: SNHLY, FYNNEI. The CDR3 DNA reads as TGTGCCAGCAGCGAAGGCCTAGCGGACTACGAGCAGTACTTC. Translation gives CASSEGLADYEQYF.

The J gene is TRBJ1-3, the V gene TRBV18; D is ambiguous. The length of the CDR3 is 17 residues. Trimming pared 0 bases from V and 8 bases from J, leaving 20 bases between. The germline V gene has CDR1 KGHSH and CDR2 LQKENI. For the CDR3, the DNA is TGTGCCAGCTCACCACCGGTCGGGGAACCTGGCGAATACACCATATATTTT. It codes for CASSPPVGEPGEYTIYF.

The V and J genes are TRBV5-1 and TRBJ1-3; D not certain. The CDR3 runs 16 residues. V was trimmed by 0 bases and J by 0 bases, leaving 10 bases between them. Germline V CDR1 and CDR2: SGHRS, YFSETQ. CDR3 sequence reads: CASSLVESRSGNTIYF. Written as DNA, the CDR3 is TGCGCCAGCAGCTTGGTTGAGTCCCGCTCTGGAAACACCATATATTTT.

The chain carries TRBV29-1 and TRBJ2-7; 8 nucleotides agree with TRBD1. The length of the CDR3 is 13 residues. V gave up 6 bases and J gave up 6 bases; unmatched junction bases: 10. Germline V lookup: CDR1 SQVTM, CDR2 ANQGSEA. CDR3 amino acids: CSVATTGEAEQYF. The CDR3 DNA is TGCAGCGTCGCGACGACAGGGGAGGCCGAGCAGTACTTC.

This chain links TRBV7-6 with TRBJ2-7, with 10 bases matching TRBD2. There are 14 residues in the CDR3. Germline values: CDR1 SGHVS, CDR2 FNYEAQ. Germline trimming cut 2 bases from V and 8 bases from J; bases unmatched to any gene: 6. CDR3 coding DNA: TGTGCCAGCAGCTTAATCCAGCGGGAGGGCCAGCAGTACTTC. Its protein product is CASSLIQREGQQYF.

CDR3 sequence reads: CASSFRQGGGCGYTF. The CDR3 nucleotides are TGCGCCAGCAGCTTCCGACAGGGGGGAGGTTGTGGCTACACCTTC. The chain is built from TRBV5-1 and TRBJ1-2; TRBD1 matches 9 bases. This CDR3 spans 15 amino acids. Per the germline V gene, CDR1 is SGHRS and CDR2 is YFSETQ. V shed 2 bases, J shed 7 bases, and the junction held 9 bases outside the gene matches.

The DNA of the CDR3 is TGTGCCAGCCGGACAGATCAAGAGACCCAGTACTTC. Protein: CASRTDQETQYF. This chain joins TRBV18 and TRBJ2-5; weak D call: TRBD1 (6 bases). The CDR3 runs 12 residues. V was pared by 8 bases and J by 2 bases, with 9 bases between. Looked up from germline, CDR1 is KGHSH and CDR2 is LQKENI.

This clone came up once. CDR3 loop: CASSLGLADYEQYF. The CDR3 region has the DNA TGCGCCAGCAGCCTGGGACTAGCGGACTACGAGCAGTACTTC. The rearrangement links TRBV5-1 to TRBJ2-7; 11 bases are shared with TRBD2. Germline-derived CDR1 and CDR2 are SGHRS and YFSETQ. CDR3 length equals 14 residues. Losses at the gene ends were 4 bases for V and 3 bases for J; bases not matched to a gene: 3. The full variable domain, in which reference TRBV5-1 and TRBJ2-7 provide the parts outside the CDR3, is KAGVTQTPRYLIKTRGQQVTLSCSPISGHRSVSWYQQTPGQGLQFLFEYFSETQRNKGNFPGRFSGRQFSNSRSEMNVSTLELGDSALYLCASSLGLADYEQYFGPGTRLTVT.

The chain uses TRBV9 and TRBJ1-6, with D maybe TRBD1 (5 bases). Trimming shortened V by 3 bases and J by 8 bases, and 18 bases separated the two germline ends. Per germline, CDR1 SGDLS and CDR2 YYNGEE. This CDR3 region has 16 residues. The CDR3 DNA reads TGTGCCAGCAGCGACGACCCGTGGAGGGGCCATTCACCCCTCCACTTT. It codes for CASSDDPWRGHSPLHF. The complete variable domain, with remaining parts taken from reference TRBV9 and TRBJ1-6, reads DSGVTQTPKHLITATGQRVTLRCSPRSGDLSVYWYQQSLDQGLQFLIQYYNGEERAKGNILERFSAQQFPDLHSELNLSSLELGDSALYFCASSDDPWRGHSPLHFGNGTRLTVT.

This clone has just a few counts. This sequence joins TRBV30 and TRBJ2-1, with a tentative D call TRBD2 (6 bases). V lost 0 bases and J 6 bases, leaving 15 bases between the germline ends. This CDR3 has 15 amino acids. Germline V gene data show CDR1 as GTSNPN and CDR2 as SVGIG (reference sequence). In DNA, the CDR3 is TGTGCCTGGAGTGTCCGAGGGAGGTATATCAATGAGCAGTTCTTC. It codes for CAWSVRGRYINEQFF.

This clone was seen a few times. This chain links TRBV7-9 with TRBJ1-1, with a possible D match to TRBD1 (5 bases). Germline V CDR1 and CDR2: SEHNR, FQNEAQ (reference sequence). Trimming removed 4 bases at V and 6 bases at J, with 18 bases between. The CDR3 consists of 15 residues. This CDR3 reads CASSYTQGGSSEAFF. CDR3 sequence (DNA): TGTGCCAGCAGCTATACCCAGGGCGGTTCATCTGAAGCTTTCTTT.

This chain uses TRBV5-1 with TRBJ1-1, with 7 bases identical to TRBD1. J gave up 9 bases and V 4 bases, and 15 bases lay outside the gene matches. CDR3 length: 15 residues. The V gene's germline CDR1 is SGHRS and CDR2 YFSETQ. CDR3 in amino acids: CASSQYGQVSSQAFF. The DNA for the CDR3 is TGCGCCAGCAGCCAATATGGACAGGTCTCATCCCAAGCTTTCTTT.

V is TRBV29-1 and J is TRBJ2-2, with D tentatively TRBD1 (5 bases). Germline V CDR1 and CDR2: SQVTM, ANQGSEA. Between the trimmed V and J ends, which lost 0 bases and 0 bases, there was a span of 8 bases. The CDR3 runs 15 residues. The CDR3 bases are TGCAGCGTTGAAGAAGGGGCAGCGAACACCGGGGAGCTGTTTTTT. Its protein is CSVEEGAANTGELFF.

This sequence joins TRBV5-1 and TRBJ2-5; the match to TRBD1 covers 8 bases. The CDR3 contains 15 residues. The germline CDR1 and CDR2 sequences are SGHRS and YFSETQ. V gave up 3 bases and J gave up 7 bases; unmatched junction bases: 11. This CDR3 reads CASSSPGGSEGTQYF. The CDR3 DNA is TGCGCCAGCAGCTCACCAGGGGGCTCCGAGGGGACCCAGTACTTC. Combining the CDR3 with reference TRBV5-1 and TRBJ2-5 gives the whole variable domain KAGVTQTPRYLIKTRGQQVTLSCSPISGHRSVSWYQQTPGQGLQFLFEYFSETQRNKGNFPGRFSGRQFSNSRSEMNVSTLELGDSALYLCASSSPGGSEGTQYFGPGTRLLVL.